This entry lists 5 T cell receptor beta chains sequenced from one sample in a study of CD8+ T cells in alopecia areata. Investigators isolated RNA and reverse transcribed it into cDNA to act as the sequencing template. Profiled with immunoSEQ multiplex PCR; TCRdb holds only in-frame clones, not every one. Sampling found about 120,000 clones, none seen once. The sequencing sample was made of lesional skin. Receptors were obtained from a C3H/HeJ mouse with alopecia areata. Strain haplotype at MHC: H2-k.

This clone was found a few times. Gene names denote mouse genes. The missing CDR3 end, 4 residues past where the read stops, is filled in from the germline J gene. The gene calls are TRBV19 and TRBJ1-1; TRBD1 might be the D (5 bases). Germline V gene sequence: CDR1 FNHDT, CDR2 SITEND (reference sequence). This CDR3 spans 13 amino acids. CDR3 DNA (partial): TGTGCCAGCAGTCTCGACTGGGGGGAA. Encoded protein: CASSLDWGE. The CDR3 reads in full as CASSLDWGEEVFF.

Points on this clone: The gene names here belong to mouse. The CDR3 end falls 4 residues outside the read, so it is completed with the germline J gene. This chain links TRBV14 with TRBJ2-7, with D possibly being TRBD1 (6 bases). There are 10 residues in the CDR3. Germline-derived CDR1 and CDR2 are SGHDT and FRDEAV. The chain's CDR3 is CAIRDNEQYF. Partial CDR3 DNA: TGTGCCATCCGGGACAAT.

In the case of this clone: At residue 10, TCRdb's protein is not the same as the translated DNA, so the protein here was read from the DNA. The gene names here belong to mouse. CDR3 sequence reads: CTCSALTDNTLYF. Incomplete CDR3 DNA: TGCACCTGCAGTGCCTTGACAGATAATACG. The V gene is TRBV1, the J gene TRBJ1-3, with D possibly matching TRBD1 (5 bases). From the germline J gene comes the end of the CDR3, since the read stops 3 residues before it. V gave up 3 bases and J gave up 7 bases, with 10 bases separating them. CDR1 is NSQYPW, CDR2 LRSPGD, per germline (reference sequence). The CDR3 runs 13 residues. The full variable domain, with the rest looked up from reference TRBV1 and TRBJ1-3, is VTLLEQNPRWRLVPRGQAVNLRCILKNSQYPWMSWYQQDLQKQLQWLFTLRSPGDKEVKSLPGADYLATRVTDTELRLQVANMSQGRTLYCTCSALTDNTLYFGEGSRLIVV.

As for this clone: Genes and germline come from the mouse. The read stops 4 residues short of the end of the CDR3; the missing end is completed from the germline J gene. The gene calls are TRBV1 and TRBJ1-4, with D perhaps matching TRBD1 (6 bases). V dropped 0 bases and J dropped 0 bases, with 11 bases sitting between them. The CDR3 is made up of 17 amino acids. Per germline, CDR1 NSQYPW and CDR2 LRSPGD (reference sequence). The chain's CDR3 is CTCSAERGAISNERLFF. The DNA read from the CDR3 is TGCACCTGCAGTGCAGAGAGGGGGGCTATTTCCAACGAA.

Points on this clone: Mouse gene names apply. Sequencing ends 4 residues short of the CDR3 end; the germline J gene provides the rest. This chain links TRBV19 with TRBJ2-7, with 8 bases matching TRBD2. This CDR3 has 13 amino acids. Germline V gene lookup returns CDR1 FNHDT and CDR2 SITEND (reference sequence). The CDR3 bases that were read are TGTGCCGCCCGATTGGGGGGGGAGTAT. It specifies CAARLGGEY. The full CDR3 is CAARLGGEYEQYF.